The 6 T cell receptor beta chains given below trace back to one sample, sequenced in a study of T-cell memory formation after mild COVID-19 (dated by TCRdb to 2020 to 2022). Libraries came from 5' RACE. TCRdb names Illumina NovaSeq 6000 as the instrument used. TCRdb handled the public reads itself, with Q25 trimming in fastp and clone calling in MiXCR, and kept productive beta chains. Duplicate CDR3 protein sequences are folded into a single record with the most common DNA and genes. This sample lists over 10,000 distinct CDR3 sequences; 12% were detected once. The ten largest make up about 52% of the sample. Sequenced: PBMCs or a T cell subset sorted from them (not recorded which). These receptor sequences come from an adult woman who had mild COVID-19 (a few samples of this study predate the infection). The sample titles of this study are shuffled in the database, so cell type and time point are left out; the donor was told from shared clones.

This clonotype appeared many times. This rearrangement joins TRBV24-1 to TRBJ2-3; D is possibly TRBD2 (6 bases). The V end lost 2 bases, the J end lost 1 base, and 15 bases lay between the germline ends. Germline lookup yields CDR1 KGHDR and CDR2 SFDVKD. This CDR3 is built from 17 residues. CDR3 in amino acids: CATSDSGEGGGTDTQYF. The CDR3 DNA reads as TGTGCCACCAGTGATTCCGGAGAGGGAGGCGGCACAGATACGCAGTATTTT.

This clonotype was seen many times. The CDR3 does not close with the conserved phenylalanine or tryptophan, likely indicating a read error. This chain uses TRBV9 with TRBJ2-7; D gene ambiguous. Germline V gene sequence: CDR1 SGDLS, CDR2 YYNGEE. V was pared by 0 bases and J by 2 bases, with 9 bases between. There are 14 residues in the CDR3. CDR3 nucleotide sequence: TGTGCCAGCAGCGTAGGGTTTGGAACCTACGAGCAGTACCTC. Translated: CASSVGFGTYEQYL.

This clonotype was seen at least ten times. The rearrangement uses TRBV19 and TRBJ2-7; 9 bases line up with TRBD2. This CDR3 has 14 amino acids. With V trimmed by 1 base and J by 6 bases, 4 bases remained unmatched. Germline CDR1 reads LNHDA; CDR2 reads SQIVND (reference sequence). For the CDR3, the DNA is TGTGCCAGTAGTATAGCTAGCGGGAATTTCGAGCAGTACTTC. It yields the protein CASSIASGNFEQYF.

Relative to its sample, this clonotype is medium-sized (0.01 to 0.1%). The chain uses TRBV5-1 and TRBJ2-7, with D perhaps matching TRBD2 (6 bases). V lost 4 bases, J lost 4 bases, and 15 bases lay in between. The CDR3 sequence is 14 residues long. The germline gives CDR1 SGHRS, CDR2 YFSETQ. Here the CDR3 reads CASSPDGTYYEQYF. As DNA, the CDR3 is TGCGCCAGCAGCCCCGACGGGACTTATTACGAGCAGTACTTC.

This clonotype was seen many times. This sequence joins TRBV24-1 and TRBJ2-1, with 11 bases aligning to TRBD2. CDR1 is KGHDR and CDR2 is SFDVKD in the germline V gene. The V and J ends lost 11 bases and 7 bases, in that order; junction bases with no gene match: 3. This CDR3 contains 12 residues. As DNA, the CDR3 is TGTGCCATCCGGACTAGCGGGAATGAGCAGTTCTTC. Protein sequence: CAIRTSGNEQFF.

There are many counts of this clonotype. The chain is built from TRBV20-1 and TRBJ2-1, with TRBD2 identical over 10 bases. The V gene's germline CDR1 is DFQATT and CDR2 SNEGSKA (reference sequence). Trimming took 3 bases from V and 10 from J; bases not matched to a gene: 9. This CDR3 comprises 14 residues. CDR3 nucleotides: TGCAGTGCTAGCGGGCTAGCGGGGGACCGGGAGCAGTTCTTC. Translation gives CSASGLAGDREQFF.